A single sample is the source of the 27 T cell receptor beta chains below, sequenced in a study of T cells expressing NK-cell markers. TCRdb processed the 5' RACE reads again and assigns one entry to each CDR3 protein, with no DNA. This table lists some 150,000 distinct CDR3 sequences. What was sequenced was blood T cells: a sorted CD56 or NKG2C T cell subset, CD4+ or CD8+ T cells, or bulk PBMC T cells (not recorded which). Source of these receptors: a woman between 45 and 65 years old in good health.

The chain is built from TRBV3-1 and TRBJ2-1; absent DNA, TCRdb's TRBD2 call cannot be checked. The CDR3 loop spans 19 amino acids. Germline V gene sequence: CDR1 LGHDT, CDR2 YNNKEL (reference sequence). The CDR3 is CASSQGASGRAKIVNEQFF.

This sequence joins TRBV5-1 and TRBJ1-1; the TCRdb D gene call, TRBD1, has no DNA to confirm it. Germline V gives CDR1 SGHRS, CDR2 YFSETQ. The CDR3 sequence is 12 residues long. The CDR3: CASSPTGPQAFF.

J is TRBJ2-1 and V is TRBV7-7. This CDR3 is built from 15 residues. Per the germline V gene, CDR1 is SSHAT and CDR2 is FNYEAQ (reference sequence). The CDR3 loop reads CASSLDSSSYNEQFF.

Here the CDR3 reads CSARDGEESSLSQETQYF. The chain carries TRBV20-1 and TRBJ2-5; TCRdb outputs TRBD2, but without DNA this stays unchecked. The CDR3 runs 18 residues. Looked up from germline, CDR1 is DFQATT and CDR2 is SNEGSKA (reference sequence).

The chain is built from TRBV27 and TRBJ1-2. Germline CDR1 and CDR2: MNHEY and SMNVEV (reference sequence). This CDR3 is built from 15 residues. The CDR3 loop reads CASSRKGTDPYGYTF.

The rearrangement joins TRBV5-1 to TRBJ2-7. Germline CDR1 reads SGHRS; CDR2 reads YFSETQ. CDR3 length equals 13 residues. This CDR3 is CASSFSHPYEQYF.

The genes are TRBV27 and TRBJ2-5; TCRdb names TRBD1, which stays unverified in the absence of DNA. Germline V CDR1 and CDR2: MNHEY, SMNVEV (reference sequence). The CDR3 runs to 15 residues. CDR3: CATRSGTVFRETQYF.

V gene TRBV5-1 combines with J gene TRBJ2-3; TCRdb's D call of TRBD1 is untestable without DNA. This CDR3 spans 13 amino acids. Per the germline V gene, CDR1 is SGHRS and CDR2 is YFSETQ. The CDR3: CASSLWTGDTQYF.

The V and J genes are TRBV24-1 and TRBJ2-2. CDR1 KGHDR and CDR2 SFDVKD come from the germline V gene. The CDR3 has 12 residues. The CDR3 loop is CATSDFTGELFF.

The rearrangement uses TRBV9 and TRBJ2-3; lacking DNA, the TRBD1 call made by TCRdb goes unchecked. The CDR3 loop spans 15 amino acids. Germline V gene data show CDR1 as SGDLS and CDR2 as YYNGEE. The CDR3 region is CASSLEGGATDTQYF.

The rearrangement uses TRBV9 and TRBJ2-1; TCRdb calls TRBD1, which cannot be checked without DNA. The CDR3 is 13 amino acids. Germline CDR1 and CDR2: SGDLS and YYNGEE. The CDR3 region is CASSVGGGYEQFF. The full variable domain, rest sourced from reference TRBV9 and TRBJ2-1, is DSGVTQTPKHLITATGQRVTLRCSPRSGDLSVYWYQQSLDQGLQFLIQYYNGEERAKGNILERFSAQQFPDLHSELNLSSLELGDSALYFCASSVGGGYEQFFGPGTRLTVL.

The chain recombines TRBV5-1 with TRBJ2-2; TCRdb gives TRBD1 as the D gene, but with no DNA this cannot be confirmed. Germline CDR1 SGHRS, CDR2 YFSETQ. The CDR3 covers 15 residues. CDR3 sequence reads: CASSFSGIYTGELFF.

The chain employs TRBV27 and TRBJ2-2; checking the TCRdb D call of TRBD2 is not possible without DNA. CDR1 MNHEY and CDR2 SMNVEV come from the germline V gene (reference sequence). The CDR3 contains 15 residues. The CDR3 reads CASTFGAGNTGELFF.

This chain links TRBV11-2 with TRBJ1-1. Looked up from germline, CDR1 is SGHAT and CDR2 is FQNNGV. CDR3 length: 16 residues. The CDR3 reads CASSLGQSRVGTEAFF.

The chain uses TRBV12-5 and TRBJ2-1; TCRdb proposes TRBD1, but this gene call is untestable without DNA. The length of the CDR3 is 16 residues. Germline V CDR1 and CDR2: LGHNT, FRNRAP. This chain's CDR3 is CASGLQPPSNYNEQFF.

The gene calls are TRBV11-1 and TRBJ2-3; the TCRdb D gene call, TRBD1, has no DNA to confirm it. Germline V gives CDR1 SGHAT, CDR2 FQDESV (reference sequence). The CDR3 spans 17 residues. The chain's CDR3 is CASSLEIREDSTDTQYF.

This sequence joins TRBV29-1 and TRBJ2-1; TCRdb reports TRBD2, a call that lacks DNA to check it against. Germline V lookup: CDR1 SQVTM, CDR2 ANQGSEA. The CDR3 is 12 residues long. CDR3 region: CSASGSGNEQFF.

This chain joins TRBV7-6 and TRBJ1-1; the D call from TCRdb, TRBD1, cannot be confirmed without DNA. The V gene's germline CDR1 is SGHVS and CDR2 FNYEAQ. CDR3 length: 15 residues. The CDR3 is CASSPRQGGDTEAFF.

V gene TRBV28 combines with J gene TRBJ2-3; lacking DNA, the TRBD1 call made by TCRdb goes unchecked. CDR3 length equals 17 residues. Germline values: CDR1 MDHEN, CDR2 SYDVKM. CDR3 sequence: CASSLTAGGASADTQYF.

The rearrangement joins TRBV14 to TRBJ2-2; TCRdb returns TRBD2, unconfirmable since there is no DNA. Looked up from germline, CDR1 is SGHDN and CDR2 is FVKESK. The CDR3 extends over 19 amino acids. CDR3 residues: CASSQRPGGAGTYTGELFF.

The CDR3 sequence: CASSSAGESDNEQFF. V is TRBV10-2 and J is TRBJ2-1; TCRdb returns TRBD2, unconfirmable since there is no DNA. The germline V gene has CDR1 WSHSY and CDR2 SAAADI. The CDR3 extends over 15 amino acids.

V usage is TRBV7-2 and J usage is TRBJ2-3. The CDR3 runs 14 residues. Looked up from germline, CDR1 is SGHTA and CDR2 is FQGNSA. CDR3 protein: CASSLRPQEDTQYF.

The chain is built from TRBV3-1 and TRBJ2-7. The CDR3 loop spans 14 amino acids. Germline V gene data show CDR1 as LGHDT and CDR2 as YNNKEL (reference sequence). Here the CDR3 reads CASSQDWSSYEQYF.

The chain has TRBV6-2 or TRBV6-3 and TRBJ2-5; TCRdb selects TRBD1, and the lack of DNA leaves this call unchecked. Germline V lookup: CDR1 MNHEY, CDR2 SVGEGT. The CDR3 is made up of 14 amino acids. Here the CDR3 reads CASDGNTPQETQYF.

The chain combines TRBV5-1 with TRBJ2-7. CDR3 length: 16 residues. CDR1 and CDR2 from the germline V gene are SGHRS and YFSETQ. The CDR3 region is CASSLGSGTMSYEQYF.

The V and J genes are TRBV7-9 and TRBJ1-1. CDR1 is SEHNR and CDR2 is FQNEAQ in the germline V gene (reference sequence). The CDR3 contains 13 residues. This CDR3 is CASSSNYQVEAFF.

The gene calls are TRBV2 and TRBJ2-1; as DNA is missing, the TRBD2 call by TCRdb cannot be tested. This CDR3 is 15 amino acids long. CDR1 is SNHLY, CDR2 FYNNEI, per germline. CDR3 loop: CASSASLGTYNEQFF.